This T cell receptor (beta chain) was recovered during a study of shared clonotypes between healthy human individuals. About the study: A donor's plate count was three for CD4 naive and three for CD4 memory; CD8 naive had two and CD8 memory one.

The assay used deep level. The data were produced by immunoSEQ multiplex PCR, yet TCRdb's version contains in-frame clones alone and is incomplete. Found here are hundreds of thousands of clones, 80% to 95% of them singletons; the top ten hold around 24%. As defined, naive CD8 cells were CD45RO-negative and positively selected for CCR7, with terminally differentiated effector memory CD45RA+ cells excluded. In its sample, this clone was seen once. The antigen is undetermined. Study outcomes and limitations: The expectation was that sequencing depth would affect clonotype sharing among donors.

Germline CDR1 and CDR2: SNHLY and FYNNEI. V shed 8 bases, J shed 2 bases, and the junction held 5 bases outside the gene matches. This CDR3 comprises 14 residues. The V call is TRBV2, the J call TRBJ2-1; 8 nucleotides align to TRBD2. Sequenced sample: naive CD8+ T cells sorted from blood. This clonotype was sampled from a man aged 30 to 39 in good health. The CDR3 DNA follows: TGTGCCAGCCTTACTAGCGGAACCTACAATGAGCAGTTCTTC. It specifies CASLTSGTYNEQFF. Based on the CDR3 plus reference TRBV2 and TRBJ2-1, the full variable domain is EPEVTQTPSHQVTQMGQEVILRCVPISNHLYFYWYRQILGQKVEFLVSFYNNEISEKSEIFDDQFSVERPDGSNFTLKIRSTKLEDSAMYFCASLTSGTYNEQFFGPGTRLTVL.